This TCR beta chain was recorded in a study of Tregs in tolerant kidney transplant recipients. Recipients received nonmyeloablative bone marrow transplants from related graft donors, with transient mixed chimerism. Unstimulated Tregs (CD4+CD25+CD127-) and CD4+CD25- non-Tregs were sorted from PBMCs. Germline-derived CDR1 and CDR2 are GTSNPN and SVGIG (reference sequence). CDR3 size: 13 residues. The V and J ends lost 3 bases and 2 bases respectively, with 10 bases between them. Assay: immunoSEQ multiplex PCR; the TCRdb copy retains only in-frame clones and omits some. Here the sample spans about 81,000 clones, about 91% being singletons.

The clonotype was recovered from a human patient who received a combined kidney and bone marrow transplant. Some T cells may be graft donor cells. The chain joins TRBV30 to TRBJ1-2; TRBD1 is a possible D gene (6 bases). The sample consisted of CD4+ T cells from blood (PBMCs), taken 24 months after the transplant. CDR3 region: CAWSATGNYGYTF. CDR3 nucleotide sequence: TGTGCCTGGAGCGCCACAGGGAACTATGGCTACACCTTC.